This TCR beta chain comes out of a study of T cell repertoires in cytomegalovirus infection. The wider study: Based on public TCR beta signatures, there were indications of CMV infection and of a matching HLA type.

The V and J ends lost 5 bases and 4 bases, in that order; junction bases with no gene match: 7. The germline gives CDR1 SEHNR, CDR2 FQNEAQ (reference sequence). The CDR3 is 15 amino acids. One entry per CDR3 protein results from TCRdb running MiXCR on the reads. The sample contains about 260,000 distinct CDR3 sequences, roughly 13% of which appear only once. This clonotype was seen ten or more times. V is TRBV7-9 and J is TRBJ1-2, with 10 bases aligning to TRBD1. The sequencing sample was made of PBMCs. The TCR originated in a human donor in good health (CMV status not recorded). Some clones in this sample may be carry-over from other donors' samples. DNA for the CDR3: TGTGCCAGCAGCCGGACAGGGGGTTCCTCCTATGGCTACACCTTC. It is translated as CASSRTGGSSYGYTF. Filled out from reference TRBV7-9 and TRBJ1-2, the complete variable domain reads DTGVSQNPRHKITKRGQNVTFRCDPISEHNRLYWYRQTLGQGPEFLTYFQNEAQLEKSRLLSDRFSAERPKGSFSTLEIQRTEQGDSAMYLCASSRTGGSSYGYTFGSGTRLTVV.